The TCR beta chain described here comes from a study of cytomegalovirus exposure and HLA in healthy donors. Germline lookup yields CDR1 MNHNS and CDR2 SASEGT. V shed 0 bases and J shed 8 bases, with 11 bases lying between them. CDR3 length: 14 residues. Profiled with immunoSEQ multiplex PCR; TCRdb holds only in-frame clones, not every one. Here the sample spans about 98,000 clones, roughly nine tenths being singletons. The donors were part of the validation cohort, which consisted of about 130 subjects and was separate from the first cohort of under 750 subjects. Input material: PBMCs. This TCR was sampled from a woman aged 25-40 years in good health and CMV-seronegative. The V gene is TRBV6-1, the J gene TRBJ2-1; weak D call: TRBD1 (6 bases). CDR3 DNA: TGTGCCAGCAGTGAAGCGAGGGGGTTCCATGAGCAGTTCTTC. Translating it yields CASSEARGFHEQFF.